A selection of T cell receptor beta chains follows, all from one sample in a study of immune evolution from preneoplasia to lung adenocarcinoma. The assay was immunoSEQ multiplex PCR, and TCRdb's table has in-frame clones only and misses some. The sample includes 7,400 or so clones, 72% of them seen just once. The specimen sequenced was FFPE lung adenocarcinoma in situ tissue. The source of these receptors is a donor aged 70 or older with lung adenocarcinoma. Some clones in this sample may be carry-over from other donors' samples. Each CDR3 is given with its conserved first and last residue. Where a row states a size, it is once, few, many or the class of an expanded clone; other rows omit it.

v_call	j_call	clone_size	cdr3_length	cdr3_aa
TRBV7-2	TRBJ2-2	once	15	CASKRSGTNTGELFF
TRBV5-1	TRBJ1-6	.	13	CASSGTGSSPLHF
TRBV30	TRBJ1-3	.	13	CAWNRGERNTIYF
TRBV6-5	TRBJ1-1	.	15	CASSYSRWGGSLAFF
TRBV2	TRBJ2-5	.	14	CASILTESQETQYF
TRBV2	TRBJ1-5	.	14	CASAMRYSNQPQHF
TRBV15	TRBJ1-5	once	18	CATSPDSPLSPSNQPQHF
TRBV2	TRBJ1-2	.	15	CASSVLGGPPYGYTF
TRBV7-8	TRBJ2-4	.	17	CASSSGWEALAKNIQYF
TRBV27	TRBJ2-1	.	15	CASSLRLFSYNEQFF
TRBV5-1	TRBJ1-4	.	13	CASSWVPSEKLFF
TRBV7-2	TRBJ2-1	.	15	CASSKDRDGYNEQFF
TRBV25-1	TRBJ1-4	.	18	CASSEMVEGGISNEKLFF
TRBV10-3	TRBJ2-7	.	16	CAISEGLADLGYEQYF
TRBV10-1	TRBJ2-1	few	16	CASSESSGSFYNEQFF
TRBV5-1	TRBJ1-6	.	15	CASSTGQGGNSPLHF
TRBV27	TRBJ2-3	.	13	CASSLTSTDTQYF
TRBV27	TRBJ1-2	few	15	CASRDRDRVQDGYTF
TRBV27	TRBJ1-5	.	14	CASRGHTPDQPQHF
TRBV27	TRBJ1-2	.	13	CASSPQENYGYTF
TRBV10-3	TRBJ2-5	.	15	CAIGSSGGAWETQYF
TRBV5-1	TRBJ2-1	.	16	CASSLHRFFTRDEQFF
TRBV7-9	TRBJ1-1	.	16	CASIKGTGLGNTEAFF
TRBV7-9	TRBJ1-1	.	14	CASSLGTGVTEAFF
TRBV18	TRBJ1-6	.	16	CASSRSRDRAGSPLHF
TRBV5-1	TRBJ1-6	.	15	CASSLDGEPNSPLHF
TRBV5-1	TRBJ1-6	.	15	CASSLEGISNSPLHF
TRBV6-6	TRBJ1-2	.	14	CASSYSANNYGYTF
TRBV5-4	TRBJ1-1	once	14	CASSEGQGALGAFF
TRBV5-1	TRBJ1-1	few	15	CASSFPDRVNTEAFF
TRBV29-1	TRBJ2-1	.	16	CSVRSGAPSSYNEQFF
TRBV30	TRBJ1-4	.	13	CAWGRPSGGQLFF
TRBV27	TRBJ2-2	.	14	CASSYLTSPGELFF
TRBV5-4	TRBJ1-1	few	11	CASSFQGEAFF
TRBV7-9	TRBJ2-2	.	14	CASSLGTVHGELFF
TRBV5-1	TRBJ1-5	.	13	CASSLGGRQPQHF
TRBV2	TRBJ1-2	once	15	CASSAQGAQGYGYTF
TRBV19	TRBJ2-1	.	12	CASRGGYNEQFF
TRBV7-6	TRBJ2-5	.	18	CASSLSGQVGAGQETQYF
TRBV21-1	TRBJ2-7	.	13	CASSSGSNYEQYF
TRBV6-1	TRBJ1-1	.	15	CASSEKTGEWTEAFF
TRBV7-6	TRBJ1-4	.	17	CASSLRSGRGRNEKLFF
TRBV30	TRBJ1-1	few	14	CAWRNRGKFTEAFF
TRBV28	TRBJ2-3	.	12	CASSFRGETQYF
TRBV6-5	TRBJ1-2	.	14	CASSYGRGGYGYTF
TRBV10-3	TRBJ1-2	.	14	CATTGQGANYGYTF
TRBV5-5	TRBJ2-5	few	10	CASSGETQYF
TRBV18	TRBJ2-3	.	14	CASSRGTYTDTQYF
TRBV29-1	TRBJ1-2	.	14	CSVEEAGLFYGYTF
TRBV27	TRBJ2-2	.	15	CASSLSARGTGELFF
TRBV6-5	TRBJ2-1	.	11	CASSYTNEQFF
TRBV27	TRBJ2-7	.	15	CASSLLASGRGEQYF
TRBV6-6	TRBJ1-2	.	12	CASRGQGLGYTF
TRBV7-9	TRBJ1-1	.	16	CASSERQQVKNTEAFF
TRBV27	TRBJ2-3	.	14	CASSLGRLTDTQYF
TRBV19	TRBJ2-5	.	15	CASRALSGGEATQYF
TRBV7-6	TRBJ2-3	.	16	CASSLGSTRGTDTQYF
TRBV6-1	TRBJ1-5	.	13	CASSDSSNQPQHF
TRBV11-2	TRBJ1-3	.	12	CASSTSENTIYF
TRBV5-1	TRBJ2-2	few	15	CASSLQRGGAGELFF